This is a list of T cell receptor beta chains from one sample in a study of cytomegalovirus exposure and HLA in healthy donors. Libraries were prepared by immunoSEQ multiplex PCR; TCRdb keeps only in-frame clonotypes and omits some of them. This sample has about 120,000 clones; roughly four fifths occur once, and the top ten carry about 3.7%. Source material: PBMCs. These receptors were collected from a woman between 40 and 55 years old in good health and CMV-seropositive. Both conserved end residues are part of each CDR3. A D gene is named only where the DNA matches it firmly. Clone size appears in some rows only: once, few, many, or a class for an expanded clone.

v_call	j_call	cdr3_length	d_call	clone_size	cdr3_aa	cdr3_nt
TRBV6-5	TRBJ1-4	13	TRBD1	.	CASRTGVEEKLFF	TGTGCCAGCAGGACAGGGGTGGAAGAAAAACTGTTTTTT
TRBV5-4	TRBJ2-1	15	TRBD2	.	CASSYWTSGRDEQFF	TGTGCCAGCAGCTATTGGACTAGCGGGAGAGATGAGCAGTTCTTC
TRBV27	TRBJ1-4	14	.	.	CASSPSGTAGAEFF	TGTGCCAGCAGTCCCTCGGGTACTGCGGGAGCGGAGTTTTTT
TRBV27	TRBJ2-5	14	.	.	CASSLFGGGETQYF	TGTGCCAGCAGTTTATTCGGTGGTGGAGAGACCCAGTACTTC
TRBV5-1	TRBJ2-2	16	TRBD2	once	CASSLRSSGRTGELFF	TGCGCCAGCAGCTTGAGGTCTAGCGGGAGGACCGGGGAGCTGTTTTTT
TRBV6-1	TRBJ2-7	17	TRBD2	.	CASSEVLAGGPSYEQYF	TGTGCCAGCAGTGAAGTACTAGCGGGAGGGCCCAGCTACGAGCAGTACTTC
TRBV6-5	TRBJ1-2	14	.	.	CASSSPDSLYGYTF	TGTGCCAGCAGTTCCCCGGACAGCCTCTATGGCTACACCTTC
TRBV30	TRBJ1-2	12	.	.	CAWSGWGDGYTF	TGTGCCTGGAGTGGGTGGGGAGATGGCTACACCTTC
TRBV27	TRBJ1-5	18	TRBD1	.	CASKKISLRGRRNQPQHF	TGTGCCAGCAAAAAAATATCACTCAGGGGGCGTAGGAATCAGCCCCAGCATTTT
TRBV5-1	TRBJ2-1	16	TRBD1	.	CASSPTSGTGVNEQFF	TGCGCCAGCAGCCCGACCTCCGGGACAGGGGTCAATGAGCAGTTCTTC
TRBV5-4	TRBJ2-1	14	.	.	CASSLVSGVVEQFF	TGTGCCAGCAGCTTGGTTTCAGGGGTGGTTGAGCAGTTCTTC
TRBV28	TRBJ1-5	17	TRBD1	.	CASSLSFDRGGNQPQHF	TGTGCCAGCAGTTTATCGTTCGACAGGGGAGGCAATCAGCCCCAGCATTTT
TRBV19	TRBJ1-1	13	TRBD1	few	CASRRDRGAAAFF	TGTGCCAGTAGAAGGGACAGGGGTGCAGCGGCTTTCTTT
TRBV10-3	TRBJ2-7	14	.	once	CASAPVLGAREQYF	TGTGCCAGCGCGCCTGTATTGGGGGCGAGGGAGCAGTACTTC
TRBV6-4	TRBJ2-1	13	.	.	CASSDEDYNEQFF	TGTGCCAGCAGTGACGAGGACTACAATGAGCAGTTCTTC
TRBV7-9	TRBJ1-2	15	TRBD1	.	CASSPDGQGAVGYTF	TGTGCCAGCAGCCCGGACGGACAGGGGGCGGTTGGCTACACCTTC
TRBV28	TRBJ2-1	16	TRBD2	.	CASSFPTSGRNNEQFF	TGTGCCAGCAGTTTCCCTACTAGCGGGAGGAACAATGAGCAGTTCTTC
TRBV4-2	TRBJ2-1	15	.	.	CASSQSRDSNNEQFF	TGTGCCAGCAGCCAGTCCCGGGACTCCAACAATGAGCAGTTCTTC
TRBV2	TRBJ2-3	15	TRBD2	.	CASSLGGGLTDTQYF	TGTGCCAGCAGCCTTGGGGGAGGGCTCACAGATACGCAGTATTTT
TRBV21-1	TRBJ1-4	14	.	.	CASAEELTNEKLFF	TGTGCCAGCGCCGAAGAACTAACTAATGAAAAACTGTTTTTT
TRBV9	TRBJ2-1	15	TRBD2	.	CASSVTSGSPNEQFF	TGTGCCAGCAGCGTGACTAGCGGGAGTCCTAATGAGCAGTTCTTC
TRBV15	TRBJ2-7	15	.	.	CATSRGDRLNYEQYF	TGTGCCACCAGCAGGGGAGACAGGTTAAACTACGAGCAGTACTTC
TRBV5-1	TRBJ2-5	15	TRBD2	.	CASRTTSGGLQTQYF	TGCGCCAGCAGGACGACTAGCGGGGGTCTTCAGACCCAGTACTTC
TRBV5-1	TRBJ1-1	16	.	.	CASSLESPGLGTEAFF	TGCGCCAGCAGCTTGGAGTCTCCGGGTTTGGGCACTGAAGCTTTCTTT
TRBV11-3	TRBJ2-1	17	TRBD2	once	CASSLGTSGPSYNEQFF	TGTGCCAGCAGCTTGGGGACTAGCGGACCCTCCTACAATGAGCAGTTCTTC
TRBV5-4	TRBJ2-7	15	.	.	CASSLSSGRAYEQYF	TGTGCCAGCAGCTTATCCTCTGGCAGGGCGTACGAGCAGTACTTC
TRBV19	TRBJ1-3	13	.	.	CASRGGLGNTIYF	TGTGCCAGCCGGGGGGGACTTGGAAACACCATATATTTT
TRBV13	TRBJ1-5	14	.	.	CASRLEAGNQPQHF	TGTGCCAGCAGATTAGAGGCAGGGAATCAGCCCCAGCATTTT
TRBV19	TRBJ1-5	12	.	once	CASSDSNQPQHF	TGTGCCAGCAGCGACAGTAATCAGCCCCAGCATTTT
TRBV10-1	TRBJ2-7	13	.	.	CASSEMPGYEQYF	TGCGCCAGCAGTGAGATGCCGGGTTACGAGCAGTACTTC
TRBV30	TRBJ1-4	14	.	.	CAWSEAGLPEKLFF	TGTGCCTGGAGTGAGGCAGGACTCCCTGAAAAACTGTTTTTT
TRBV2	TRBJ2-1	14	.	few	CASSEEVLAGEQFF	TGTGCCAGCAGTGAAGAAGTACTAGCTGGTGAGCAGTTCTTC
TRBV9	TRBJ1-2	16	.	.	CASSVVTLGRPSGYTF	TGTGCCAGCAGCGTAGTAACCCTGGGCCGGCCGAGTGGCTACACCTTC
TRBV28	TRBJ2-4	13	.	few	CASSLWGEGIQYF	TGTGCCAGCAGTTTATGGGGAGAGGGCATTCAGTACTTC
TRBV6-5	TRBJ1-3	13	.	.	CAIWASTGNTIYF	TGTGCCATATGGGCTAGCACTGGAAACACCATATATTTT
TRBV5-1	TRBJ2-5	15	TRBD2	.	CASSYLGRGQETQYF	TGCGCCAGCAGCTATCTCGGGAGGGGCCAAGAGACCCAGTACTTC
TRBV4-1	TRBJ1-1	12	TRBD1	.	CASSPDRGRAFF	TGCGCCAGCAGCCCAGACAGGGGCAGAGCTTTCTTT
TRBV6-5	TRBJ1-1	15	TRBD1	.	CASSRSLTGLIEAFF	TGTGCCAGCAGTCGAAGCCTGACAGGGCTTATTGAAGCTTTCTTT
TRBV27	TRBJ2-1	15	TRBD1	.	CASSLRETGVGEQFF	TGTGCCAGCAGTTTGCGCGAAACAGGGGTAGGTGAGCAGTTCTTC
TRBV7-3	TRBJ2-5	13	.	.	CASSRRQEETQYF	TGTGCCAGCAGCCGACGACAGGAAGAGACCCAGTACTTC
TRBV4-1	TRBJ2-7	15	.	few	CASSQGSGPSYEQYF	TGCGCCAGCAGCCAGGGCAGCGGGCCCTCCTACGAGCAGTACTTC
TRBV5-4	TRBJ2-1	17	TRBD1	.	CASSRGQGLSSYNEQFF	TGTGCCAGCAGCCGCGGACAGGGGTTAAGCTCCTACAATGAGCAGTTCTTC
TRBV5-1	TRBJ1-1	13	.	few	CASSRTPNTEAFF	TGCGCCAGCAGTAGGACACCGAACACTGAAGCTTTCTTT
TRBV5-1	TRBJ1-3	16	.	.	CASSSGQLDSGNTIYF	TGCGCCAGCAGCTCCGGACAATTGGACTCTGGAAACACCATATATTTT
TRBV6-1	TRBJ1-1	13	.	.	CASRSGADTEAFF	TGTGCCAGCAGATCAGGGGCCGACACTGAAGCTTTCTTT
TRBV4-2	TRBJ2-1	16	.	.	CASSTSGSLPANEQFF	TGTGCCAGCAGCACTTCCGGGTCCCTCCCCGCCAATGAGCAGTTCTTC